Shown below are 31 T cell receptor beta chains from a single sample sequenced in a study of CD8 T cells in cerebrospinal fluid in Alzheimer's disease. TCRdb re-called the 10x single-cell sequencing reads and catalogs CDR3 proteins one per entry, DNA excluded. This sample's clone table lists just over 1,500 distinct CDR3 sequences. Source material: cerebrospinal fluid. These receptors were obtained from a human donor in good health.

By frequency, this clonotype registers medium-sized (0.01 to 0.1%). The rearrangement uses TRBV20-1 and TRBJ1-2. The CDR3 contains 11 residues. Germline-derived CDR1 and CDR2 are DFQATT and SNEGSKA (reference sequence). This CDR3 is CIAPGSYGYTF.

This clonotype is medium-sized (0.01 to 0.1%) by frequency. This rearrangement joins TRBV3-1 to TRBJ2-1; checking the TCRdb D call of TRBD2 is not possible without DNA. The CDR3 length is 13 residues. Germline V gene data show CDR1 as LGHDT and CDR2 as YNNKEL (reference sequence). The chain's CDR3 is CASTRSGGDEQFF.

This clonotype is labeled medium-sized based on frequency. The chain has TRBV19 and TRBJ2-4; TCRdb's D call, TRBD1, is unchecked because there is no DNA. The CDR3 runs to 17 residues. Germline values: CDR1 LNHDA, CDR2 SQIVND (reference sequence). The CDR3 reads CASSTGTGSFAKNIQYF.

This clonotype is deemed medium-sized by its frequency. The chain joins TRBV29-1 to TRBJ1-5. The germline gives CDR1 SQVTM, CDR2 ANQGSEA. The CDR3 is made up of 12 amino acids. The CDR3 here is CSVEDGDQPQHF.

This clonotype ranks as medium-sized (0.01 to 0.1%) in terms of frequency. The CDR3 spells CASSPPSRELFF. This rearrangement joins TRBV12-3 or TRBV12-4 to TRBJ2-2; TCRdb's D gene call, TRBD1, goes unchecked for lack of DNA. The CDR3 is 12 residues long.

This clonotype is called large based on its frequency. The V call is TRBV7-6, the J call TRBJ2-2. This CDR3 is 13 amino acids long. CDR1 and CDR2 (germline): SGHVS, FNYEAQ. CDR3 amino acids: CASSLAQSGELFF.

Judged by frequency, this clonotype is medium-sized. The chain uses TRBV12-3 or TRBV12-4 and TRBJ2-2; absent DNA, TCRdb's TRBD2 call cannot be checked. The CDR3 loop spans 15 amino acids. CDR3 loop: CASSRWTSGTGELFF.

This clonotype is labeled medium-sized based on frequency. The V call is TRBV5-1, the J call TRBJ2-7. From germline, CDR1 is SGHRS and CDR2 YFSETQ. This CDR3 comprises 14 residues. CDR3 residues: CASSLDRELDEQYF.

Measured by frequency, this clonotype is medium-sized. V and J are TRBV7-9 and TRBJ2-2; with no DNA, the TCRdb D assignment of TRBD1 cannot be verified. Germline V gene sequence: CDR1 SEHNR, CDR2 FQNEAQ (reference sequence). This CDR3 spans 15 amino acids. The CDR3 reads CASSSDRSRTGELFF.

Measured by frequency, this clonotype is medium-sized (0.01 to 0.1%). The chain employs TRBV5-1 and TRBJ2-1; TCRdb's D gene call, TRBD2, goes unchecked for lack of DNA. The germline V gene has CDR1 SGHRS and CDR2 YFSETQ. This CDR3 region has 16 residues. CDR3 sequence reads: CASSPGSVGPEGEQFF.

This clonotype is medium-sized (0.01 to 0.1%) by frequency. The CDR3 region is CASSRGAGGNTIYF. The V and J genes are TRBV12-3 or TRBV12-4 and TRBJ1-3; checking the TCRdb D call of TRBD1 is not possible without DNA. The CDR3 is 14 amino acids.

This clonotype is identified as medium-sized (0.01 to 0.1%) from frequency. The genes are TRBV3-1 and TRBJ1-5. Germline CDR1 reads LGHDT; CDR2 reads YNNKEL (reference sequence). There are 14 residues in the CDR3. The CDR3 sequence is CASSQELGDQPQHF.

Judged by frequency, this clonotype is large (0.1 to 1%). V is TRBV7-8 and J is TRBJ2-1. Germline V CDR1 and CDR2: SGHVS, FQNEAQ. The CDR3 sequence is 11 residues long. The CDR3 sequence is CASSFINEQFF.

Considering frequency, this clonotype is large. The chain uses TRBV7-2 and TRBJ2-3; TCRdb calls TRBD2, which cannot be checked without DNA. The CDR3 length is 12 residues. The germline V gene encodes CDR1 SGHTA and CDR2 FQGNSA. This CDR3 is CASSPSADTQYF.

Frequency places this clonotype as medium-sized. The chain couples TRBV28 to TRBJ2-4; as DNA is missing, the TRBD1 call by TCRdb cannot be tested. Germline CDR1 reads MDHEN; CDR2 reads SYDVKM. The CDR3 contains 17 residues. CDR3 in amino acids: CASSLGTQLLAKNIQYF.

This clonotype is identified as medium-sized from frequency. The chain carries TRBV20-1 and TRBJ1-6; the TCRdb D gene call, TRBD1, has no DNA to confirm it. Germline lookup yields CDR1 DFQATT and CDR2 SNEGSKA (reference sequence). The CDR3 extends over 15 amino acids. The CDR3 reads CSARGRQGVNSPLHF.

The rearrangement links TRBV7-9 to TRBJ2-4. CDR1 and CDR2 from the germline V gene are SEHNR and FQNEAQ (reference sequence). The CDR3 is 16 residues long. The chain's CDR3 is CASSQPDVGAKNIQYF.

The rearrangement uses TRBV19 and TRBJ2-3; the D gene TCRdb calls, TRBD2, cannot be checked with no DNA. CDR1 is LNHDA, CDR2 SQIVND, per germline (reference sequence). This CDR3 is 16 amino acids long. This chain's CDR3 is CASSIGGLGLRDTQYF.

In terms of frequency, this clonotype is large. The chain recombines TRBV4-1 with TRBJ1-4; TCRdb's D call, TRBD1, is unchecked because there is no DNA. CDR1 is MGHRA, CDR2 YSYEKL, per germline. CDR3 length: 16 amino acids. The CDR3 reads CASSPLPDRANEKLFF.

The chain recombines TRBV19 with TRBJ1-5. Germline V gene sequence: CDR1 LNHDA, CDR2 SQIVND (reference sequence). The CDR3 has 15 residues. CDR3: CASTSGRARGQPQHF. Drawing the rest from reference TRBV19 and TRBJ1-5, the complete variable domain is DGGITQSPKYLFRKEGQNVTLSCEQNLNHDAMYWYRQDPGQGLRLIYYSQIVNDFQKGDIAEGYSVSREKKESFPLTVTSAQKNPTAFYLCASTSGRARGQPQHFGDGTRLSIL.

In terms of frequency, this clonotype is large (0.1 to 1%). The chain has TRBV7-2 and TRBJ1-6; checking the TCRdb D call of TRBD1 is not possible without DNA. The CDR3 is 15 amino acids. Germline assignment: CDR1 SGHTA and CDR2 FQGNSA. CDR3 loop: CASSSTGTGDAPLHF.

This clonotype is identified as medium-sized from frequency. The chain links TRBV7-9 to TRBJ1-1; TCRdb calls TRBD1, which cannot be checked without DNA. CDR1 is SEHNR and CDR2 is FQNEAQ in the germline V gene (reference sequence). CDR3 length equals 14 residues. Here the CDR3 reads CASSLRGQGPEAFF.

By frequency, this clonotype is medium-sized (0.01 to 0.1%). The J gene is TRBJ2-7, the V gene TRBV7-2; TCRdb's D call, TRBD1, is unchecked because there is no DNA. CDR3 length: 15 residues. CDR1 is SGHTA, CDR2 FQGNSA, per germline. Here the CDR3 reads CASSLGGTANYEQYF.

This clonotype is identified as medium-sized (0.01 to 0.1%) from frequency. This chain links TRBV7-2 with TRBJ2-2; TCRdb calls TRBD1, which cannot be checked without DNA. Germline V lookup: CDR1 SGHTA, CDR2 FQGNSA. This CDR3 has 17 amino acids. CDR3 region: CASSSQTGLIYTGELFF.

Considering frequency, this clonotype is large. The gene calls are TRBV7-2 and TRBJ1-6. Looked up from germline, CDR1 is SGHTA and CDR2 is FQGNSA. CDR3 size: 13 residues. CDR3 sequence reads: CASSLQFNSPLHF.

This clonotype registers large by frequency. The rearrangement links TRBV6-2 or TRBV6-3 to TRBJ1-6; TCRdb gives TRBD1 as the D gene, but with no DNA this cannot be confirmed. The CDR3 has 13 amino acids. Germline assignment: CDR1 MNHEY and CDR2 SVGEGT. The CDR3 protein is CASSYSSPYTLHF.

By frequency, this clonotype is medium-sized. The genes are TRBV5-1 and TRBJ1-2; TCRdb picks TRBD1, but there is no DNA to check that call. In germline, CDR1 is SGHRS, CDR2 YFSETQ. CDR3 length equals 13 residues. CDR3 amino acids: CASSSTGLYGYTF.

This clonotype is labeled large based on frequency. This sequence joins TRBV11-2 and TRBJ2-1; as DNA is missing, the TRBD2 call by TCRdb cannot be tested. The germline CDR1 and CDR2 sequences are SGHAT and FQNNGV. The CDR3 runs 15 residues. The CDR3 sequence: CASSSGLAAHNEQFF. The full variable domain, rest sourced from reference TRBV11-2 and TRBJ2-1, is EAGVAQSPRYKIIEKRQSVAFWCNPISGHATLYWYQQILGQGPKLLIQFQNNGVVDDSQLPKDRFSAERLKGVDSTLKIQPAKLEDSAVYLCASSSGLAAHNEQFFGPGTRLTVL.

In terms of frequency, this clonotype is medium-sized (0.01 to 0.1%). This chain's CDR3 is CASSLRGGSYKNIQYF. J is TRBJ2-4 and V is TRBV6-1; TCRdb indicates TRBD2, and absent DNA this call remains unverified. The CDR3 is 16 residues long. Germline-derived CDR1 and CDR2 are MNHNS and SASEGT.

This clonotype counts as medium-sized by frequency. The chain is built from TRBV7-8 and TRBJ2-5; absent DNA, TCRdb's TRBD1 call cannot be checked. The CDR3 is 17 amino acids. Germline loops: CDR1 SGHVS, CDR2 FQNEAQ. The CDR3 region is CASSLQGSRGNQETQYF.

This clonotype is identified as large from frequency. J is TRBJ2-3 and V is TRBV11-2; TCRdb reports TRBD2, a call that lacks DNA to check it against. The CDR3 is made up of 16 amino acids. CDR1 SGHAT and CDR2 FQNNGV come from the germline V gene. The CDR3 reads CASSFLSGGPPDTQYF.